This T cell receptor beta chain appears in the sequencing data of a study of blood T cell repertoires in COVID-19. Only in-frame clones appear in the TCRdb table, and some are missing; sequencing was by immunoSEQ multiplex PCR. The sample holds about 190,000 clones, 90% seen once. V was shortened by 0 bases and J by 4 bases, with 12 bases between the two germline ends. This CDR3 comprises 15 residues. Germline-derived CDR1 and CDR2 are ENHRY and SYGVKD. This TCR was recovered from a man aged 50 to 59 with acute or convalescent COVID-19. The chain employs TRBV10-3 and TRBJ2-5, with a weak D call TRBD1 (5 bases). The source material was peripheral blood. The CDR3 loop is CAISESQGRVETQYF. In nucleotides, the CDR3 is TGTGCCATCAGTGAGTCTCAGGGCCGGGTAGAGACCCAGTACTTC.